The following is a T cell receptor (beta chain) sequence with its context. Its cognate antigen has yet to be identified. Per-base quality was not reported, and no clone a single base away is much larger than it. Library preparation was by the immunoSEQ multiplex PCR assay. The original pipeline was this. The Chao-Jaccard similarity index and counts of shared clonotypes were used to quantify repertoire overlap between subsets. What TCRdb holds here is the immuneACCESS table cut down to in-frame rearrangements. Part of the clones is not present; checked against another copy, under half of the missing clones reflect an unresolved V gene, and the others are unexplained. V, J and clone size were drawn from that table, and D and trimming were deduced from the DNA. The sample table contains tens of thousands of clones; only one count was recorded for over 75% of them. The ten largest clonotypes hold over 0.55% of the sample.

Memory T cell samples that were not cultured went straight to sequencing right after ex vivo isolation. From peripheral blood mononuclear cells, the researchers isolated CD4+ total memory, central memory, effector memory and circulating T follicular helper cells. The data derive from a study of CD4 T cell repertoires in COVID-19 (dated by TCRdb to about 2021). As for the study more broadly: For cross-reactivity analysis, CFSE-low cells were expanded with IL-2 for approximately ten days, then relabeled and restimulated with spike proteins from other coronaviruses. Naturally processed CD4+ T cell responses to SARS-CoV-2 spike and nucleoprotein were characterized in COVID-19-recovered individuals, and clonal composition was assessed by TCR Vbeta sequencing. In three recovered individuals, the researchers analyzed the TCR Vbeta repertoire of SARS-CoV-2-reactive T cells at the subset level. The paper as a whole reports these results and caveats: Between about 6 and 26% of SARS-CoV-2 clonotypes were also detected in secondary cultures stimulated with SARS-CoV and/or HKU1 spike, a finding consistent with cross-reactivity. Several of the most expanded SARS-CoV-2-reactive clonotypes were found to be shared between two or all three memory subsets, suggesting intraclonal diversification.

This receptor was taken from a human donor who had COVID-19. Material: central memory CD4+ T cells from blood, obtained before the COVID-19 pandemic. This specimen's cell subset or site label, per the study, means: CD4+ T central memory cells.

The DNA is TGTGCCAGCAGTGTAGGCGGTCAAGACACCGGGGAGCTGTTTTTT. Its amino acids are CASSVGGQDTGELFF. The receptor chain draws on TRBV2 and TRBJ2-2, with the D gene not confidently named. The cysteine opens and the phenylalanine closes a CDR3 of 15 amino acids. Kept here is only the CDR3 DNA, which spans 45 bases and is read in frame from base 1. CDR1 and CDR2 are read off the germline V gene as SNHLY and FYNNEI. The junction shows trimming of 4 bases on V and 3 bases on J, plus 12 bases between the germline ends.